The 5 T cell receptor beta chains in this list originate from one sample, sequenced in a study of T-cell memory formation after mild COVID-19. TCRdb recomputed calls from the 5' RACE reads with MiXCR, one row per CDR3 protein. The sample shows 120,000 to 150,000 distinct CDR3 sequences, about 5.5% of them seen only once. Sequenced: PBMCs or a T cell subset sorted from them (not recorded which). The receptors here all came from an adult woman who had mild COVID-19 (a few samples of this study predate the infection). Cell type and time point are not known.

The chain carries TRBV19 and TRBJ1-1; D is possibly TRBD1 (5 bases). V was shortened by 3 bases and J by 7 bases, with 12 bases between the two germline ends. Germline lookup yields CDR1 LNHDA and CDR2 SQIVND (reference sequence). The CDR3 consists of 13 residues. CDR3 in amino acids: CASSMRGRGEAFF. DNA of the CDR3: TGTGCCAGTAGTATGCGGGGGAGGGGTGAAGCTTTCTTT.

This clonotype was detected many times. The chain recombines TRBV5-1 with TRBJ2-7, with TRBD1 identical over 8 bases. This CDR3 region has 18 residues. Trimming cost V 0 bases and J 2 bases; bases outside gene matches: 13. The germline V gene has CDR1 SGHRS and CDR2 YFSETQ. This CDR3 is CASSLGQGSLLMAYEQYF. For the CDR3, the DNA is TGCGCCAGCAGCTTGGGACAGGGGTCCCTCCTCATGGCCTACGAGCAGTACTTC.

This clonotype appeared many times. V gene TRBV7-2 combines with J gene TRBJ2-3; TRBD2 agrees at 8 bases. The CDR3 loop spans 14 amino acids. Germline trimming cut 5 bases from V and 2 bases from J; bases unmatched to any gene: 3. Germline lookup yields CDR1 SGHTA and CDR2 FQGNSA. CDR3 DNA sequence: TGTGCCAGCAGCCCAGGACTAGCCACAGATACGCAGTATTTT. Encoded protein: CASSPGLATDTQYF.

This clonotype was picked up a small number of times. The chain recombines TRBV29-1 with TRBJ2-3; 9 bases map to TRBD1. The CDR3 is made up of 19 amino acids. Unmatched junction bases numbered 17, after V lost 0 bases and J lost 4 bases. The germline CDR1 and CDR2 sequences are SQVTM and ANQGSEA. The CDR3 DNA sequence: TGCAGCGTTGAAGATGGGGGTGCACAGGGGGCATTTTTTGCAGATACGCAGTATTTT. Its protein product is CSVEDGGAQGAFFADTQYF.

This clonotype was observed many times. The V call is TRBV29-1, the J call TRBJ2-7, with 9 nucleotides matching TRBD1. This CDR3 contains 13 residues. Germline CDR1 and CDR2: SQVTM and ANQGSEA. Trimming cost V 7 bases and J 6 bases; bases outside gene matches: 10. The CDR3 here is CSGLGTGFAEQYF. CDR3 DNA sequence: TGCAGCGGCCTGGGGACAGGGTTTGCCGAGCAGTACTTC.